Below, 25 T cell receptor beta chains from the same sample are listed, as sequenced in a study of blood T cells in healthy people across ages. For the second PCR, which ran for 7 to 11 cycles, a sample-barcoded 5' primer and a J-beta primer mix were used. Each CDR3 protein is one row after TCRdb ran MiXCR on the 5' RACE reads. The table has about 650,000 distinct CDR3 sequences, less than 40% seen once. What was sequenced was blood. These receptors were taken from a woman at least 80 years old in good health.

There are many counts of this clonotype. This sequence joins TRBV20-1 and TRBJ1-5; 9 positions match TRBD1. After removal of 2 bases from V and 4 bases from J, the junction contained 3 bases not matched to a gene. Germline assignment: CDR1 DFQATT and CDR2 SNEGSKA (reference sequence). The CDR3 runs to 14 residues. The CDR3, as DNA: TGCAGTGCTAGACCCGGGACAGGGAATCAGCCCCAGCATTTT. It yields the protein CSARPGTGNQPQHF.

The V and J genes are TRBV4-2 and TRBJ2-1, with TRBD2 as a possible D gene (7 bases). The length of the CDR3 is 16 residues. V dropped 4 bases and J dropped 9 bases, with 22 bases sitting between them. Germline V gives CDR1 LGHNA, CDR2 YNFKEQ. The CDR3 DNA follows: TGTGCCAGCAGCCGACTCGGGGACGGGGGGCGGGGTGAGCAGTTCTTC. Its translation: CASSRLGDGGRGEQFF.

This clonotype was seen a single time. The J gene is TRBJ2-3, the V gene TRBV2, with 8 bases lining up with TRBD2. The V segment lost 1 base and the J segment 6 bases; nucleotides outside the gene matches: 9. The CDR3 totals 16 residues. CDR1 SNHLY and CDR2 FYNNEI come from the germline V gene. For the CDR3, the DNA is TGTGCCAGCAGTGAAGGGATTAGCGGGGTGATGGATACGCAGTATTTT. Translation gives CASSEGISGVMDTQYF. Supplemented by reference TRBV2 and TRBJ2-3, the full variable domain reads EPEVTQTPSHQVTQMGQEVILRCVPISNHLYFYWYRQILGQKVEFLVSFYNNEISEKSEIFDDQFSVERPDGSNFTLKIRSTKLEDSAMYFCASSEGISGVMDTQYFGPGTRLTVL.

This clonotype occurred once. This may arise from a read error, as a much more abundant clone is one base away. The J gene is TRBJ2-7, the V gene TRBV3-1; D tentatively fits TRBD1 or TRBD2 (5 bases each). The CDR3 runs 13 residues. Germline CDR1 is LGHDT and CDR2 is YNNKEL (reference sequence). This CDR3 reads CASSWDGAYEQCF. The CDR3 coding sequence is TGTGCCAGCAGCTGGGACGGTGCTTACGAGCAGTGCTTC.

J is TRBJ2-7 and V is TRBV27; 7 bases are a match to TRBD2. The germline V gene has CDR1 MNHEY and CDR2 SMNVEV (reference sequence). This CDR3 spans 14 amino acids. Unmatched junction bases numbered 12, after V lost 6 bases and J lost 7 bases. For the CDR3, the DNA is TGTGCCAGCAGGCGGGAGCTTATGTACAATGAGCAGTACTTC. This codes for CASRRELMYNEQYF.

Concerning this clonotype itself: This CDR3 fails to terminate in the conserved phenylalanine or tryptophan, so it likely reflects a read error. The chain is built from TRBV12-3 or TRBV12-4 and TRBJ2-3; D gene unclear. The CDR3 totals 13 residues. V was pared by 6 bases and J by 0 bases, with 7 bases between. In nucleotides, the CDR3 is TGTGCCAGCAGAAGAACTAGCACAGATACGCAGTATTCT. Amino acid sequence: CASRRTSTDTQYS.

This clonotype turned up a few times. A much more abundant neighbour one base away suggests this may be a read error. This chain joins TRBV9 and TRBJ2-7; TRBD2 matches 13 bases. This CDR3 contains 15 residues. V shed 3 bases and J 5 bases; nucleotides not matched to a gene: 5. The germline V gene encodes CDR1 SGDLS and CDR2 YYNGEE. The CDR3, as DNA: TGTGCCAGCAGCGGCTGGGGACTAGCGGGGAACGAGCAGTACTTC. As protein: CASSGWGLAGNEQYF.

This clonotype has just one count. This chain uses TRBV30 with TRBJ1-5, with TRBD1 as a possible D gene (6 bases). V was cut by 3 bases and J by 0 bases, with 9 bases left in between. The CDR3 covers 14 residues. Germline-derived CDR1 and CDR2 are GTSNPN and SVGIG (reference sequence). CDR3 amino acids: CAWRGQHSNQPQHF. In DNA form, the CDR3 reads TGTGCCTGGAGAGGACAGCATAGCAATCAGCCCCAGCATTTT.

This clonotype was observed at least ten times. The chain is built from TRBV13 and TRBJ1-1; D ambiguous. Germline CDR1 PRHDT, CDR2 FYEKMQ (reference sequence). Deletions cut 2 bases from V and 0 bases from J, with 7 bases between. The CDR3 is made up of 14 amino acids. The CDR3 DNA is TGTGCCAGCAGCTTAAGGAACCTGAACACTGAAGCTTTCTTT. This codes for CASSLRNLNTEAFF.

The V gene is TRBV6-5, the J gene TRBJ2-5, with D possibly matching TRBD2 (5 bases). Germline CDR1 is MNHEY and CDR2 is SVGAGI. The CDR3 spans 15 residues. Between the trimmed V and J ends, which lost 2 bases and 5 bases, there was a span of 15 bases. In DNA form, the CDR3 reads TGTGCCAGCAGTTACGAAGCTAGCAGATTCGAGACCCAGTACTTC. This codes for CASSYEASRFETQYF.

Many counts were recorded for this clonotype. V and J are TRBV12-3 or TRBV12-4 and TRBJ2-1, with D possibly being TRBD1 or TRBD2 (6 bases each). The CDR3 runs to 15 residues. The V gene lost 2 bases and the J gene lost 9 bases, with 17 bases spanning the gap. The chain's CDR3 is CASSLWDLGGGEQFF. The CDR3 DNA is TGTGCCAGCAGTTTATGGGACTTGGGGGGCGGTGAGCAGTTCTTC.

The chain has TRBV2 and TRBJ1-1; D ambiguous. The V and J ends lost 4 bases and 0 bases respectively, with 9 bases between them. Germline CDR1 SNHLY, CDR2 FYNNEI. The CDR3 length is 14 residues. The CDR3 loop reads CASSAPGMNTEAFF. The CDR3 DNA is TGTGCCAGCAGTGCTCCGGGGATGAACACTGAAGCTTTCTTT.

V is TRBV7-9 and J is TRBJ2-1; weak D call: TRBD2 (5 bases). Germline CDR1 SEHNR, CDR2 FQNEAQ (reference sequence). Trimming cost V 5 bases and J 2 bases, with 13 bases left between them. The CDR3 runs 15 residues. CDR3 DNA: TGTGCCAGCAGCGCTACGACCGGGACCTACAATGAGCAGTTCTTC. Translation: CASSATTGTYNEQFF.

The chain recombines TRBV4-1 with TRBJ2-2; possibly TRBD2 for D (6 bases). This CDR3 region has 15 residues. The germline V gene encodes CDR1 MGHRA and CDR2 YSYEKL. The germline V and J ends were trimmed by 3 bases and 9 bases, with 17 bases remaining between them. CDR3 nucleotides: TGCGCCAGCAGCCAGGCCGGAGGGGTTAACAGGGAGCTGTTTTTT. Its protein product is CASSQAGGVNRELFF.

Note on this clonotype: One end of the junction fails to match germline, which may point to a read error. The J gene is TRBJ2-3, the V gene TRBV20-1; unclear D gene. The germline V gene encodes CDR1 DFQATT and CDR2 SNEGSKA (reference sequence). CDR3 length: 13 residues. As DNA, the CDR3 is TGCGGTGCTAGAGCGCCATCTGGAGATACGCAGTATTTT. Translating gives CGARAPSGDTQYF.

A word on this clonotype: Possible read error: a much larger clone is one base away. This sequence joins TRBV20-1 and TRBJ1-6; 7 bases fit TRBD1. The CDR3 spans 13 residues. CDR1 is DFQATT, CDR2 SNEGSKA, per germline (reference sequence). The CDR3 DNA reads TGCAGTGCTGGGGACAGCCCAAATTCACCCCCCCACTTT. The encoded protein is CSAGDSPNSPPHF.

This chain uses TRBV20-1 with TRBJ2-4, with 8 bases identical to TRBD1. The trim removed 6 bases at V and 3 bases at J, leaving 7 bases unmatched. CDR3 length equals 14 residues. Germline V gives CDR1 DFQATT, CDR2 SNEGSKA (reference sequence). The DNA for the CDR3 is TGCAGTGCAACCGACAGGGGAGGCAAAAACATTCAGTACTTC. Translation gives CSATDRGGKNIQYF.

On this clonotype itself: This may come from a read error, since a much larger clone is one base off. J is TRBJ2-1 and V is TRBV10-3, with 12 nucleotides matching TRBD2. Trimming took 2 bases from V and 12 from J; bases not matched to a gene: 8. Germline V gene lookup returns CDR1 ENHRY and CDR2 SYGVKD. CDR3 length: 15 amino acids. The CDR3 coding sequence is TGTGCCATCAGTGAGGCAACTAGCGGGGGGTATGGGCAGTTCTTC. This translates into CAISEATSGGYGQFF.

This clonotype occurred many times. The chain employs TRBV6-2 or TRBV6-3 and TRBJ2-1, with 9 bases lining up with TRBD2. The CDR3 sequence is 18 residues long. V lost 2 bases and J lost 7; bases outside the gene matches: 15. Per the germline V gene, CDR1 is MNHEY and CDR2 is SVGEGT. The CDR3: CASSYGSGWRGGQNEQFF. The CDR3 nucleotides read TGTGCCAGCAGTTACGGTTCCGGGTGGCGGGGGGGCCAAAATGAGCAGTTCTTC.

The rearrangement uses TRBV7-9 and TRBJ2-7; a weak D match, TRBD2 (5 bases). Germline CDR1 is SEHNR and CDR2 is FQNEAQ (reference sequence). The CDR3 has 14 amino acids. Between the trimmed V and J ends, which lost 5 bases and 3 bases, there was a span of 14 bases. DNA for the CDR3: TGTGCCAGCAGCCCCGGATCACGGGACTACGAGCAGTACTTC. This encodes CASSPGSRDYEQYF.

Notes on this clonotype: A much more abundant neighbour one base away suggests this may be a read error. This chain connects TRBV10-2 to TRBJ1-1, with a weak D call TRBD1 (6 bases). V was cut by 3 bases and J by 4 bases, with 18 bases left in between. CDR1 is WSHSY, CDR2 SAAADI, per germline. This CDR3 comprises 16 residues. The CDR3 is CASSDSGGGGSTEAFF. The CDR3 DNA sequence: TGCGCCAGCAGTGATTCGGGGGGAGGGGGAAGCACTGAAGCTTTCTTT.

As for this clonotype: Given a much more abundant clone one base away, this may be a read error. The V and J genes are TRBV20-1 and TRBJ1-2, with D possibly matching TRBD1 (5 bases). With 4 bases removed from V and 5 bases from J, the gap between germline ends came to 17 bases. This CDR3 is built from 14 residues. Germline V gene data show CDR1 as DFQATT and CDR2 as SNEGSKA (reference sequence). CDR3 sequence (DNA): TGCAGTGCTACCGAGGACACTGAGTCGTATGGCTACACCTTC. Translation: CSATEDTESYGYTF.

The chain has TRBV4-2 and TRBJ2-1; TRBD1 or TRBD2 may be the D gene (5 bases each). The last part of the DNA fits TRBJ2-7 better; the J call may be wrong. Germline assignment: CDR1 LGHNA and CDR2 YNFKEQ. This CDR3 has 16 amino acids. The chain's CDR3 is CASRLEGRGSYNEQYF. CDR3 DNA: TGTGCCAGCAGACTAGAGGGTAGGGGCTCCTACAATGAGCAGTACTTC.

This clonotype was found many times. The gene calls are TRBV30 and TRBJ1-2, with D possibly TRBD1 on 6 matching bases. In germline, CDR1 is GTSNPN, CDR2 SVGIG (reference sequence). There are 14 residues in the CDR3. V lost 0 bases, J lost 4 bases, and 12 bases lay in between. The CDR3 protein is CAWSVRGLGYGYTF. The CDR3 region has the DNA TGTGCCTGGAGTGTACGGGGGCTTGGCTATGGCTACACCTTC.

Comment on this clonotype: A much larger clone differs from this one at a single base, so this may be a read error. The V and J genes are TRBV20-1 and TRBJ2-4; the match to TRBD1 covers 9 bases. CDR1 and CDR2 from the germline V gene are DFQATT and SNEGSKA (reference sequence). V was clipped by 6 bases and J by 15 bases; unmatched bases: 12. The CDR3 has 12 residues. CDR3 sequence reads: CSAWYGTGNWYF. The CDR3 nucleotides read TGCAGTGCCTGGTATGGGACAGGGAACTGGTACTTC.